The 16 T cell receptor beta chains below all came from one sample that was sequenced in a study of technical replicates of blood from a few donors. The data were produced by immunoSEQ multiplex PCR, yet TCRdb's version contains in-frame clones alone and is incomplete. The table shows 80,000 to 90,000 clones, with around 94% occurring only once. Sequencing used T cells isolated from PBMCs. These receptors originate from a human donor in good health.

The CDR3 DNA sequence: TGTGCCATCCGACAGGGAGGCGTTTATCAGCCCCAGCATTTT. Protein product: CAIRQGGVYQPQHF. The V gene is TRBV2, the J gene TRBJ1-5; 7 bases line up with TRBD1. Germline CDR1 and CDR2: SNHLY and FYNNEI. The CDR3 runs 14 residues. With V trimmed by 10 bases and J by 5 bases, 11 bases remained unmatched.

The CDR3 DNA reads as TGTGCCAGCAGCTTAAACAGGGAGATGAACACTGAAGCTTTCTTT. Translating it yields CASSLNREMNTEAFF. The chain combines TRBV7-9 with TRBJ1-1; possible D gene TRBD1, 6 bases. This CDR3 region has 15 residues. CDR1 and CDR2 from the germline V gene are SEHNR and FQNEAQ (reference sequence). Trimming shortened V by 2 bases and J by 0 bases, and 10 bases separated the two germline ends.

This clone was seen only once. The V gene is TRBV29-1, the J gene TRBJ2-3, with TRBD1 identical over 7 bases. J lost 2 bases, V lost 8 bases, and 10 bases had no gene match. The CDR3 is 14 residues long. In germline, CDR1 is SQVTM, CDR2 ANQGSEA. CDR3 sequence: CSSSGTELTDTQYF. The CDR3 DNA sequence: TGCAGCTCTTCCGGGACAGAACTCACAGATACGCAGTATTTT.

This rearrangement joins TRBV5-1 to TRBJ1-3; D is possibly TRBD1 (6 bases). Trimming shortened V by 0 bases and J by 0 bases, and 10 bases separated the two germline ends. Germline loops: CDR1 SGHRS, CDR2 YFSETQ. This CDR3 has 16 amino acids. The CDR3 coding sequence is TGCGCCAGCAGCTTGGTTACAGGGCTCTCTGGAAACACCATATATTTT. This codes for CASSLVTGLSGNTIYF. The full variable domain, completed using reference TRBV5-1 and TRBJ1-3, is KAGVTQTPRYLIKTRGQQVTLSCSPISGHRSVSWYQQTPGQGLQFLFEYFSETQRNKGNFPGRFSGRQFSNSRSEMNVSTLELGDSALYLCASSLVTGLSGNTIYFGEGSWLTVV.

The rearrangement uses TRBV7-8 and TRBJ2-7; tentative D call: TRBD1 (5 bases). Germline V gene data show CDR1 as SGHVS and CDR2 as FQNEAQ. The germline V and J ends were trimmed by 5 bases and 0 bases, with 14 bases remaining between them. CDR3 length: 15 amino acids. CDR3 loop: CASSPGRVYSYEQYF. The CDR3 DNA is TGTGCCAGCAGCCCCGGCAGGGTGTACTCCTACGAGCAGTACTTC. Using reference TRBV7-8 and TRBJ2-7 for the parts outside the CDR3, the full variable domain is GAGVSQSPRYKVAKRGQDVALRCDPISGHVSLFWYQQALGQGPEFLTYFQNEAQLDKSGLPSDRFFAERPEGSVSTLKIQRTQQEDSAVYLCASSPGRVYSYEQYFGPGTRLTVT.

V is TRBV13 and J is TRBJ1-2; 10 bases are a match to TRBD1. The V gene end was trimmed by 2 bases and the J gene end by 8 bases; junction bases not matched to a gene: 5. There are 14 residues in the CDR3. Germline V gene lookup returns CDR1 PRHDT and CDR2 FYEKMQ (reference sequence). The CDR3 reads CASSLRQGAVGYTF. CDR3 DNA: TGTGCCAGCAGCTTACGACAGGGGGCGGTCGGCTACACCTTC. Supplemented by reference TRBV13 and TRBJ1-2, the full variable domain reads AAGVIQSPRHLIKEKRETATLKCYPIPRHDTVYWYQQGPGQDPQFLISFYEKMQSDKGSIPDRFSAQQFSDYHSELNMSSLELGDSALYFCASSLRQGAVGYTFGSGTRLTVV.

This clone has only one observation. The J gene is TRBJ1-5, the V gene TRBV27, with unresolved D. The V and J ends lost 3 bases and 0 bases respectively, with 3 bases between them. This CDR3 has 13 residues. Germline-derived CDR1 and CDR2 are MNHEY and SMNVEV (reference sequence). This CDR3 reads CASSFSSNQPQHF. CDR3 DNA sequence: TGTGCCAGCAGTTTTAGTAGCAATCAGCCCCAGCATTTT.

This rearrangement joins TRBV13 to TRBJ2-1, with 9 bases matching TRBD2. After removal of 0 bases from V and 9 bases from J, the junction contained 9 bases not matched to a gene. Germline V gene lookup returns CDR1 PRHDT and CDR2 FYEKMQ (reference sequence). The CDR3 is 16 residues long. The CDR3 region is CASSLGLAGRLTEQFF. CDR3 nucleotides: TGTGCCAGCAGCTTAGGCCTAGCGGGGAGGTTAACTGAGCAGTTCTTC.

The chain recombines TRBV6-4 with TRBJ2-1; 9 nucleotides agree with TRBD1. CDR3 length: 15 residues. CDR1 MRHNA and CDR2 SNTAGT come from the germline V gene. The ends lost 1 base at V and 11 bases at J; junction bases unmatched: 9. CDR3 in DNA: TGTGCCAGCAGTGACTGGGACAGGGCAAAGGGGAAGCAGTTCTTC. Translating it yields CASSDWDRAKGKQFF.

The chain couples TRBV6-1 to TRBJ1-4; 7 bases are a match to TRBD1. Germline CDR1 reads MNHNS; CDR2 reads SASEGT. Trimming took 2 bases from V and 7 from J; bases not matched to a gene: 7. The CDR3 sequence is 15 residues long. As DNA, the CDR3 is TGTGCCAGCAGTGAACAAGGGGGCTGGCGTGAAAAACTGTTTTTT. Translating it yields CASSEQGGWREKLFF.

This rearrangement joins TRBV29-1 to TRBJ1-3, with a possible D match to TRBD1 (6 bases). CDR1 SQVTM and CDR2 ANQGSEA come from the germline V gene. This CDR3 comprises 14 residues. V was trimmed by 5 bases and J by 2 bases, leaving 13 bases between them. The CDR3: CSVSRDTAGNTIYF. Here the CDR3 DNA reads TGCAGCGTTTCCCGGGACACCGCTGGAAACACCATATATTTT.

V and J are TRBV2 and TRBJ1-1, with D possibly matching TRBD1 (5 bases). Germline V lookup: CDR1 SNHLY, CDR2 FYNNEI. The CDR3 totals 13 residues. The V end was cut by 7 bases, the J end by 0 bases, with 9 bases between. The CDR3, as DNA: TGTGCCAGCAATGGGGCCATGAACACTGAAGCTTTCTTT. This encodes CASNGAMNTEAFF.

The chain joins TRBV15 to TRBJ2-3, with TRBD2 identical over 12 bases. Trimming removed 0 bases from V and 2 bases from J; junction bases left unmatched: 3. CDR3 length equals 17 residues. Looked up from germline, CDR1 is LNHNV and CDR2 is YYDKDF (reference sequence). In nucleotides, the CDR3 is TGTGCCACCAGCAGAGAGACTAGCGGGAGTCTCACAGATACGCAGTATTTT. Its translation: CATSRETSGSLTDTQYF.

The V call is TRBV7-6, the J call TRBJ2-1; 10 nucleotides align to TRBD2. With 3 bases clipped from V and 4 bases from J, the junction kept 3 bases outside the gene matches. The CDR3 runs to 15 residues. Germline loops: CDR1 SGHVS, CDR2 FNYEAQ. For the CDR3, the DNA is TGTGCCAGCAGCTTCGTAGCGGGGGGTTACAATGAGCAGTTCTTC. Translated, it gives CASSFVAGGYNEQFF.

This sequence joins TRBV6-5 and TRBJ2-1, with 9 nucleotides matching TRBD1. CDR1 and CDR2 (germline): MNHEY, SVGAGI. The junction had 4 bases not matched to a gene; V was cut back by 2 bases and J by 8 bases. The length of the CDR3 is 14 residues. The CDR3 sequence: CASSYGTGIYEQFF. DNA for the CDR3: TGTGCCAGCAGTTACGGGACAGGGATTTATGAGCAGTTCTTC.

The J gene is TRBJ1-4, the V gene TRBV28; weak D call: TRBD1 (5 bases). CDR1 MDHEN and CDR2 SYDVKM come from the germline V gene. Trimming shortened V by 10 bases and J by 7 bases, and 16 bases separated the two germline ends. CDR3 length equals 13 residues. CDR3 residues: CATGGRWGEKLFF. CDR3 in DNA: TGTGCCACCGGGGGGAGGTGGGGTGAAAAACTGTTTTTT.